This T cell receptor beta chain was obtained from a study of identical twins. In this sample, this clonotype turned up many times. Its antigen is not identified. Germline V CDR1 and CDR2: SGHTA, FQGNSA. Trimming took 5 bases from V and 6 from J, leaving 11 bases between them. The CDR3 runs to 13 residues. Using its own MiXCR run on the 5' RACE reads, TCRdb lists one record per CDR3 protein. The sample holds 200,000 to 300,000 distinct CDR3 sequences, roughly 10% seen once. The study's findings and limits: Sequences that were out-of-frame, alpha and twin-shared displayed an excess of low generation probability. Twins shared beta out-of-frame sequences in excess, but this excess was weaker.

This clonotype originated in a man in his forties or fifties in good health. The material sequenced was memory T cells sorted from blood. The rearrangement uses TRBV7-2 and TRBJ2-4; D may correspond to TRBD1 or TRBD2 (5 bases each). CDR3 sequence (DNA): TGTGCCAGCAGCCAGATTGGGGGAAACATTCAGTACTTC. This sequence encodes CASSQIGGNIQYF.